This T cell receptor (beta chain) was found in a study of spatial heterogeneity in lung cancer. Study-wide background: Detected sequences consistently included more beta-chain ones than alpha-chain ones.

The CDR3 loop spans 13 amino acids. The V gene's germline CDR1 is SEHNR and CDR2 FQNEAQ (reference sequence). Trimming took off 4 bases at V and 13 bases at J, with 16 bases between the two ends. There are many counts of this clonotype. This beta chain is a stray sequence in a library constructed for alpha chains; its clone size is not meaningful. Time point noted: sample taken at primary tumor resection. Without sorting, whole RNA was sequenced from tumor, nontumor lung or frozen PBMC. Every molecule of TCR cDNA had its own unique molecular identifier. In TCRdb, the 5' RACE reads were re-called with MiXCR into one record per CDR3 protein. The profile shows about 14,000 distinct CDR3 sequences, approximately 5% of them singletons.

This TCR derives from a human donor with early-stage non-small cell lung cancer. The chain recombines TRBV7-9 with TRBJ2-2; the D gene is possibly TRBD2 (6 bases). The material was lung tumor tissue, obtained at surgery. The CDR3 DNA follows: TGTGCCAGCAGCTCTCGTCTGGGGGGTCGGCTGTTTTTT. Residues: CASSSRLGGRLFF.